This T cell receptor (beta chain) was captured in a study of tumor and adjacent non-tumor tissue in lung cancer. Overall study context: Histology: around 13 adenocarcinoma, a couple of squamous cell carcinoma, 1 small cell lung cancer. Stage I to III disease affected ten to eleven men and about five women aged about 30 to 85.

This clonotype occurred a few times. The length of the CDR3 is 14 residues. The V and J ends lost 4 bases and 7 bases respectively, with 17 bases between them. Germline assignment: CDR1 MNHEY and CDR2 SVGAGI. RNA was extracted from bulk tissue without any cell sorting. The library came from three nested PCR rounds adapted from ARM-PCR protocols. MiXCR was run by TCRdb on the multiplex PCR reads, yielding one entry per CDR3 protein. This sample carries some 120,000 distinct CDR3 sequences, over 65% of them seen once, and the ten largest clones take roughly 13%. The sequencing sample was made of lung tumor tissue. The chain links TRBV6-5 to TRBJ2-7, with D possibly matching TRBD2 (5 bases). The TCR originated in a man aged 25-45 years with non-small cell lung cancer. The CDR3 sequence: CASSSVGSSREQYF. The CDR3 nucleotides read TGTGCCAGCAGTTCAGTTGGGAGCAGCCGGGAGCAGTACTTC.